The entry below gives a single T cell receptor beta chain sequence along with its context. The antigen remains undetermined. The germline gives CDR1 SGDLS, CDR2 YYNGEE. V was cut by 2 bases and J by 3 bases, with 13 bases left in between. The CDR3 extends over 15 amino acids. These data come from a study of CD8+ T cells in alopecia areata. Whole-study results and caveats: Sequences from scalp samples also cover resident alphabeta T cells of normal skin. Links between baseline CD8+ expansion and response need larger treated cohorts.

Treatment of the sample: oral pan-JAK inhibitor, 5-10 mg twice daily. Specimens obtained from alopecia areata patients comprised lesional scalp punch biopsies and peripheral blood. Investigators isolated RNA and reverse transcribed it into cDNA to act as the sequencing template. Assay: immunoSEQ multiplex PCR; the TCRdb copy retains only in-frame clones and omits some. This sample yields 180,000 or so clones, of which about 53% are seen a single time; 11% belongs to the top ten. The V gene is TRBV9, the J gene TRBJ2-3; D possibly matches TRBD1 or TRBD2 (6 bases each). The sample was CD8+ T cells sorted from blood, taken at week 24, from a patient treated with tofacitinib. This sequence was found in a human donor with alopecia areata. The CDR3 nucleotides are TGTGCCAGCAGCGTTTCCGGGGGCTTTACAGATACGCAGTATTTT. Translation gives CASSVSGGFTDTQYF.